This is a list of T cell receptor beta chains from one sample in a study of CD8+ T cells in alopecia areata. Profiling relied on immunoSEQ multiplex PCR, and the TCRdb table lists in-frame clones only, not all of them. The sample contains about 60,000 clones, 40% to 55% of which appear only once. This specimen was CD8+ T cells sorted from blood, taken at approximately week 37, from a patient treated with tofacitinib. These TCRs come from a human donor with alopecia areata. Both conserved end residues are part of each CDR3. D genes are given only for firm matches. Where a row states a size, it is once, few, many or the class of an expanded clone; other rows omit it.

v_call,j_call,clone_size,d_call,cdr3_nt,cdr3_aa
TRBV27,TRBJ2-7,-,TRBD1,TGTGCCAGCAGTTTTCCGGGACAGATGGTCTACGAGCAGTACTTC,CASSFPGQMVYEQYF
TRBV2,TRBJ2-3,-,-,TGTGCCAGCAGTGCTCTAGGGGGTCGGAGGAGCACAGATACGCAGTATTTT,CASSALGGRRSTDTQYF
TRBV14,TRBJ2-7,-,-,TGTGCCAGCAGCCAAGTGGCGGGCCGTCCCTACGAGCAGTACTTC,CASSQVAGRPYEQYF
TRBV7-8,TRBJ2-7,few,-,TGTGCCAGCAGCATCTCCTACGAGCAGTACTTC,CASSISYEQYF
TRBV29-1,TRBJ1-2,few,-,TGCAGCGTTGATTGGCTTAACTATGGCTACACCTTC,CSVDWLNYGYTF
TRBV4-1,TRBJ2-5,-,-,TGCGCCAGCAGCCAGCCCTTAGGAGGGTACCAAGAGACCCAGTACTTC,CASSQPLGGYQETQYF
TRBV5-5,TRBJ2-1,-,-,TGCGCCAGCAGCCAAGATGGGGTTGAGCAGTTCTTC,CASSQDGVEQFF
TRBV15,TRBJ2-1,few,TRBD2,TGTGCCACCAGCAGAGGGACTAGCGGGAACAATGAGCAGTTCTTC,CATSRGTSGNNEQFF
TRBV5-1,TRBJ2-2,few,-,TGCGCCAGCAGCTTGGCCATTGGGCCCCACACCGGGGAGCTGTTTTTT,CASSLAIGPHTGELFF
TRBV7-9,TRBJ2-5,few,-,TGTGCCAGCAGCTCCCGGACAGCTCAAGAGACCCAGTACTTC,CASSSRTAQETQYF
TRBV18,TRBJ1-1,-,-,TGTGCCAGCTCACTAGATGAGAGAGGGGGTAACACTGAAGCTTTCTTT,CASSLDERGGNTEAFF
TRBV27,TRBJ2-7,-,TRBD2,TGTGCCAGCAGTTTAGGGACTAGCGGGACCCACGAGCAGTACTTC,CASSLGTSGTHEQYF
TRBV27,TRBJ1-2,-,-,TGTGCCAGCAGCCCCGTTGGTAACTATGGCTACACCTTC,CASSPVGNYGYTF
TRBV25-1,TRBJ1-4,few,-,TGTGCCAGCAGTGAATTGGGGGGGCAGGTTGAAAAACTGTTTTTT,CASSELGGQVEKLFF
TRBV11-2,TRBJ1-5,-,-,TGTGCCAGCAGCTTAAATAGCAATCAGCCCCAGCATTTT,CASSLNSNQPQHF